The next 30 T cell receptor beta chains were all read from a single sample in a study of T cells in women clearing cervical HPV infection. Assay used: immunoSEQ multiplex PCR; TCRdb lists only in-frame clones, some missing. Its clone listing holds 14,000 or so clones. Sequenced: blood buffy coat. All receptors derive from a woman aged 18-70 years with a cervical HPV16 infection that either progressed to CIN3+ or cleared (not recorded which).

Of note for this clone: Read coverage stops 3 residues before the CDR3 terminus; the germline J gene supplies the remainder. The genes are TRBV30 and TRBJ1-6; D is ambiguous. The CDR3 extends over 13 amino acids. V gave up 1 base and J gave up 8 bases, with 9 bases separating them. CDR1 and CDR2 from the germline V gene are GTSNPN and SVGIG (reference sequence). The CDR3 loop is CAWSAPPDSPLHF. The CDR3 bases that were read are TGTGCCTGGAGTGCTCCGCCGGATTCACCC.

Details on this clone: Sequencing ends 3 residues short of the CDR3 end; the germline J gene provides the rest. The chain uses TRBV30 and TRBJ1-5, with a possible D match to TRBD1 (6 bases). The length of the CDR3 is 14 residues. The germline V gene has CDR1 GTSNPN and CDR2 SVGIG (reference sequence). The V gene lost 3 bases and the J gene lost 4 bases, with 13 bases spanning the gap. The CDR3 is CAWSTRDKNQPQHF. The part of the CDR3 DNA that was read is TGTGCCTGGAGCACTCGGGACAAAAATCAGCCC.

Notes on this clone: The read ends 3 residues shy of where the CDR3 ends; the end is completed using the germline J gene. The rearrangement links TRBV19 to TRBJ1-6; D uncertain. V was cut by 10 bases and J by 0 bases, with 13 bases left in between. The CDR3 is 15 residues long. From germline, CDR1 is LNHDA and CDR2 SQIVND (reference sequence). CDR3 bases read: TGTGCCACAAACGGCGGGAGCTCCTATAATTCACCC. It encodes CATNGGSSYNSP. The CDR3, in full, reads CATNGGSSYNSPLHF.

Concerning this clone itself: Read data end 3 residues before the CDR3 end; the end is taken from the germline J gene. The chain employs TRBV6-2 or TRBV6-3 and TRBJ2-5; tentative D call: TRBD1 (5 bases). Trimming took 2 bases from V and 4 from J, leaving 11 bases between them. This CDR3 has 14 amino acids. Germline lookup yields CDR1 MNHEY and CDR2 SVGEGT. CDR3 DNA, as far as it was read: TGTGCCAGCAGTTACGGGGCTGGGTTAGAGACC. Translating it yields CASSYGAGLET. The full CDR3 protein reads CASSYGAGLETQYF.

Comments on this clone: Coverage ceases 3 residues before the CDR3 finishes, and the germline J gene fills in the end. V gene TRBV4-2 combines with J gene TRBJ1-6, with 10 bases that match TRBD1. The CDR3 has 14 amino acids. CDR1 is LGHNA and CDR2 is YNFKEQ in the germline V gene. The J segment lost 10 bases and the V segment lost 3 bases, leaving 3 bases of the junction unmatched. The CDR3 here is CASSHGTGDSPLHF. The CDR3 bases that were read are TGTGCCAGCAGCCACGGGACAGGGGACTCACCC.

A word on this clone: The read is 3 residues too short to cover the CDR3 end, so that end is filled in from the germline J gene. The chain joins TRBV10-1 to TRBJ2-3; D uncertain. This CDR3 comprises 14 residues. The germline gives CDR1 WNHNN, CDR2 SYGVQD (reference sequence). The chain's CDR3 is CASSFKGRVQPQYF. The sequenced part of the CDR3 DNA is TGCGCCAGCAGTTTTAAGGGTAGGGTTCAGCCG.

With respect to this clone: From the germline J gene comes the end of the CDR3, since the read stops 3 residues before it. The rearrangement uses TRBV5-1 and TRBJ2-3; 8 bases are shared with TRBD1. CDR3 size: 14 residues. Looked up from germline, CDR1 is SGHRS and CDR2 is YFSETQ. CDR3 protein: CASSPGQGSQPQYF. The sequenced CDR3 bases are TGCGCCAGCAGCCCCGGACAGGGCAGCCAGCCG.

As to this clone: Read data end 3 residues before the CDR3 end; the end is taken from the germline J gene. The rearrangement joins TRBV30 to TRBJ1-6; D may be TRBD1 (5 bases). The CDR3 is made up of 16 amino acids. Germline V gene lookup returns CDR1 GTSNPN and CDR2 SVGIG (reference sequence). V was trimmed by 4 bases and J by 2 bases, leaving 15 bases between them. CDR3 DNA (partial): TGTGCCTGGACTTGGGCAGGGAGCACCTATAATTCACCC. Protein: CAWTWAGSTYNSP. The CDR3 as a whole reads CAWTWAGSTYNSPLHF.

Comment on this clone: The CDR3 is cut off 3 residues early in the read; its end comes from the germline J gene. This chain joins TRBV24-1 and TRBJ2-3; 10 bases line up with TRBD2. The CDR3 covers 17 residues. Germline V gives CDR1 KGHDR, CDR2 SFDVKD. CDR3 in amino acids: CATSPPPTSGALPPQYF. The covered CDR3 bases are TGTGCCACCAGTCCCCCCCCAACTAGCGGGGCCCTCCCCCCG.

Note on this clone: The read ends 3 residues early relative to the CDR3; the germline J gene fills the gap. The gene calls are TRBV18 and TRBJ1-2, with TRBD1 as a possible D gene (5 bases). Per the germline V gene, CDR1 is KGHSH and CDR2 is LQKENI. The germline V and J ends were trimmed by 7 bases and 4 bases, with 13 bases remaining between them. The CDR3 spans 13 residues. CDR3 DNA (partial): TGTGCCAGCTATAAAACGGGGGGCTATGGC. It specifies CASYKTGGYG. The whole CDR3 sequence reads CASYKTGGYGYTF.

On this clone itself: The read is 3 residues too short to cover the CDR3 end, so that end is filled in from the germline J gene. The genes are TRBV29-1 and TRBJ1-1; D is uncertain. Germline lookup yields CDR1 SQVTM and CDR2 ANQGSEA. This CDR3 contains 13 residues. The V end lost 6 bases, the J end lost 4 bases, and 15 bases lay between the germline ends. The CDR3 bases that were read are TGCAGCGTCAACAGTGAATCCGGCACTGAA. This encodes CSVNSESGTE. The whole CDR3 sequence reads CSVNSESGTEAFF. Combining the CDR3 with reference TRBV29-1 and TRBJ1-1 gives the whole variable domain SAVISQKPSRDICQRGTSLTIQCQVDSQVTMMFWYRQQPGQSLTLIATANQGSEATYESGFVIDKFPISRPNLTFSTLTVSNMSPEDSSIYLCSVNSESGTEAFFGQGTRLTVV.

As concerns this clone: The read ends 3 residues shy of where the CDR3 ends; the end is completed using the germline J gene. V gene TRBV20-1 combines with J gene TRBJ1-2; 10 positions agree with TRBD1. V lost 2 bases, J lost 2 bases, and 11 bases stayed unmatched. Germline-derived CDR1 and CDR2 are DFQATT and SNEGSKA (reference sequence). The CDR3 has 17 amino acids. CDR3 loop: CSARSPGQGTPNYGYTF. The part of the CDR3 DNA that was read is TGCAGTGCTAGATCCCCGGGACAGGGGACCCCAAACTATGGC.

On this clone: The read gets to within 3 residues of the CDR3 end, and the germline J gene fills in the rest. V gene TRBV18 combines with J gene TRBJ1-5, with 7 bases fitting TRBD1. CDR1 and CDR2 from the germline V gene are KGHSH and LQKENI. J lost 6 bases, V lost 4 bases, and 6 bases had no gene match. The CDR3 covers 14 residues. The covered CDR3 bases are TGTGCCAGCTCACTACAGGGGTTCGGTCAGCCC. This gives the protein CASSLQGFGQP. The complete CDR3 reads CASSLQGFGQPQHF.

The CDR3 bases that were read are TGTGCCAGCTCACCGCGGACAGGGCAGGAAGAGACG. Protein sequence: CASSPRTGQEET. The full-length CDR3 reads as CASSPRTGQEETQYF. V is TRBV18 and J is TRBJ2-3; 8 nucleotides line up with TRBD1. The CDR3 end falls 3 residues outside the read, so it is completed with the germline J gene. Germline V gene sequence: CDR1 KGHSH, CDR2 LQKENI. This CDR3 is 15 amino acids long.

As for this clone: Read sequence stops 3 residues before the CDR3 end, and the germline J gene provides the missing end. This chain uses TRBV7-8 with TRBJ2-3; D gene ambiguous. The CDR3 length is 13 residues. CDR1 is SGHVS and CDR2 is FQNEAQ in the germline V gene. With 6 bases removed from V and 3 bases from J, the gap between germline ends came to 10 bases. Incomplete CDR3 DNA: TGTGCCAGCAGGGGTCCTAGTACAGATACG. Translation: CASRGPSTDT. From start to end, the CDR3 is CASRGPSTDTQYF.

Turning to this clone: Sequencing ends 3 residues short of the CDR3 end; the germline J gene provides the rest. The V and J genes are TRBV11-3 and TRBJ2-7; 7 bases map to TRBD1. Germline V gives CDR1 SGHNT, CDR2 YENEEA. The CDR3 has 14 residues. V lost 8 bases and J lost 4; bases outside the gene matches: 11. CDR3 region: CASPQTGIGYEQYF. CDR3 bases read: TGTGCCAGCCCACAGACAGGGATCGGATACGAG.

The DNA read from the CDR3 is TGTGCCAGTAGCCTGGCGGGGCCGCATGAC. Amino acids: CASSLAGPHD. The full CDR3 protein reads CASSLAGPHDYTF. This chain links TRBV19 with TRBJ1-2; D might be TRBD1 (5 bases). The missing CDR3 end, 3 residues past where the read stops, is filled in from the germline J gene. The V gene's germline CDR1 is LNHDA and CDR2 SQIVND (reference sequence). This CDR3 is 13 amino acids long.

Concerning this clone itself: The read terminates 3 residues ahead of where the CDR3 ends, so the germline J gene completes it. J is TRBJ2-5 and V is TRBV10-3, with D possibly TRBD2 on 5 matching bases. The germline V and J ends were trimmed by 0 bases and 5 bases, with 16 bases remaining between them. There are 16 residues in the CDR3. CDR1 and CDR2 from the germline V gene are ENHRY and SYGVKD. The CDR3 reads CAISESISAGQETQYF. CDR3 bases read: TGTGCCATCAGTGAGTCGATTTCTGCGGGCCAGGAGACC.

Concerning this clone: Read coverage stops 3 residues before the CDR3 terminus; the germline J gene supplies the remainder. V usage is TRBV7-9 and J usage is TRBJ1-1; D remains ambiguous. V was pared by 1 base and J by 3 bases, with 9 bases between. The length of the CDR3 is 14 residues. The germline V gene has CDR1 SEHNR and CDR2 FQNEAQ (reference sequence). The CDR3 is CASSLDWQDTEAFF. The sequenced CDR3 bases are TGTGCCAGCAGCTTAGACTGGCAGGACACTGAA.

Remarks on this clone: The sequenced fragment ends 3 residues before the CDR3 boundary, so the rest is inferred from the germline J gene. The chain couples TRBV18 to TRBJ2-4, with D hard to call. Germline V gene lookup returns CDR1 KGHSH and CDR2 LQKENI. The CDR3 runs 15 residues. Incomplete CDR3 DNA: TGTGCCAGCTCACCACCGTCCGAGACTTTCTCTGGT. Its translation is CASSPPSETFSG. The full CDR3 sequence reads CASSPPSETFSGQYF.

Of note for this clone: The read ends 3 residues early relative to the CDR3; the germline J gene fills the gap. The rearrangement uses TRBV11-3 and TRBJ2-7; D tentatively reads TRBD1 or TRBD2 (5 bases each). There are 15 residues in the CDR3. V shed 5 bases and J shed 5 bases, with 19 bases lying between them. Germline V gene lookup returns CDR1 SGHNT and CDR2 YENEEA. This CDR3 is CASSLRGKGSNEQYF. CDR3 DNA (partial): TGTGCCAGCAGCCTTAGGGGCAAGGGGAGCAACGAG.

With respect to this clone: From the germline J gene comes the end of the CDR3, since the read stops 3 residues before it. The chain uses TRBV2 and TRBJ1-2; D is unresolved. This CDR3 has 13 amino acids. Germline CDR1 SNHLY, CDR2 FYNNEI. CDR3 DNA, as far as it was read: TGTGCCAGCAGTGACGTTCTCTCCTACGAC. Translating it yields CASSDVLSYD. The whole CDR3 reads CASSDVLSYDYTF.

In the case of this clone: The CDR3 end falls 3 residues outside the read, so it is completed with the germline J gene. The genes are TRBV5-1 and TRBJ2-5, with 7 positions matching TRBD1. The trim removed 5 bases at V and 2 bases at J, leaving 6 bases unmatched. Per the germline V gene, CDR1 is SGHRS and CDR2 is YFSETQ. The CDR3 has 14 residues. The chain's CDR3 is CASRIRDRQETQYF. The sequenced part of the CDR3 DNA is TGCGCCAGCAGAATCCGGGACAGACAAGAGACC.

Concerning this clone: The CDR3 is cut off 3 residues early in the read; its end comes from the germline J gene. The V gene is TRBV12-5, the J gene TRBJ2-1, with TRBD2 identical over 12 bases. The length of the CDR3 is 16 residues. Germline values: CDR1 LGHNT, CDR2 FRNRAP. V shed 4 bases and J 2 bases; nucleotides not matched to a gene: 3. This CDR3 reads CASGSGLAGPYNEQFF. CDR3 DNA, as far as it was read: TGTGCTAGTGGTTCAGGACTAGCGGGGCCCTACAATGAG.

With regard to this clone: Read data end 3 residues before the CDR3 end; the end is taken from the germline J gene. This chain joins TRBV19 and TRBJ1-2; TRBD1 might be the D (5 bases). The CDR3 is 16 residues long. The germline V gene has CDR1 LNHDA and CDR2 SQIVND (reference sequence). The CDR3 reads CASSKTSGGTTDTYTF. The DNA read from the CDR3 is TGTGCCAGTAGCAAGACTAGCGGGGGAACCACAGATACC.

With regard to this clone: The read stops 3 residues short of the end of the CDR3; the missing end is completed from the germline J gene. The chain combines TRBV12-3 or TRBV12-4 with TRBJ2-1; D is ambiguous. Trimming took 5 bases from V and 2 from J, leaving 7 bases between them. The CDR3 is made up of 13 amino acids. The CDR3 DNA, read in part, is TGTGCCAGCAGTGAAGAGCCCTACAATGAG. The encoded protein is CASSEEPYNE. The complete CDR3 sequence is CASSEEPYNEQFF.

About this clone: Read sequence stops 3 residues before the CDR3 end, and the germline J gene provides the missing end. J is TRBJ2-7 and V is TRBV20-1; TRBD1 matches 7 bases. This CDR3 region has 14 residues. The J segment lost 3 bases and the V segment lost 1 base, leaving 6 bases of the junction unmatched. Looked up from germline, CDR1 is DFQATT and CDR2 is SNEGSKA (reference sequence). CDR3 in amino acids: CSARATGMGYEQYF. CDR3 DNA, as far as it was read: TGCAGTGCTAGAGCGACAGGGATGGGCTACGAG.

On this clone: The read ends 3 residues shy of where the CDR3 ends; the end is completed using the germline J gene. The chain carries TRBV2 and TRBJ2-2, with TRBD1 matching 8 bases. The germline V gene has CDR1 SNHLY and CDR2 FYNNEI. There are 14 residues in the CDR3. The CDR3 bases that were read are TGTGCCAGCAGTGGGACAGGGAAGAATGAAAAG. It translates to CASSGTGKNEK. The CDR3 as a whole reads CASSGTGKNEKLFF.

Partial CDR3 DNA: TGTGCCAGCTCACCAGGGGCAGCCAACACTGAA. Translated, it gives CASSPGAANTE. The whole CDR3 reads CASSPGAANTEAFF. This chain joins TRBV18 and TRBJ1-1, with a weak D call TRBD1 (5 bases). The CDR3 goes on 3 residues after the read ends, and that part is filled in from the germline J gene. V lost 2 bases, J lost 2 bases, and 9 bases lay in between. The CDR3 totals 14 residues. Germline-derived CDR1 and CDR2 are KGHSH and LQKENI.

Comment on this clone: Read coverage stops 3 residues before the CDR3 terminus; the germline J gene supplies the remainder. The rearrangement links TRBV7-3 to TRBJ2-1; D not certain. Trimming took off 1 base at V and 3 bases at J, with 10 bases between the two ends. Looked up from germline, CDR1 is SGHTA and CDR2 is FQGTGA. The CDR3 contains 15 residues. The CDR3 loop is CASSLRQEGYNEQFF. CDR3 DNA, as far as it was read: TGTGCCAGCAGCTTAAGGCAGGAAGGCTACAATGAG. Supplemented by reference TRBV7-3 and TRBJ2-1, the full variable domain reads GAGVSQTPSNKVTEKGKYVELRCDPISGHTALYWYRQSLGQGPEFLIYFQGTGAADDSGLPNDRFFAVRPEGSVSTLKIQRTERGDSAVYLCASSLRQEGYNEQFFGPGTRLTVL.